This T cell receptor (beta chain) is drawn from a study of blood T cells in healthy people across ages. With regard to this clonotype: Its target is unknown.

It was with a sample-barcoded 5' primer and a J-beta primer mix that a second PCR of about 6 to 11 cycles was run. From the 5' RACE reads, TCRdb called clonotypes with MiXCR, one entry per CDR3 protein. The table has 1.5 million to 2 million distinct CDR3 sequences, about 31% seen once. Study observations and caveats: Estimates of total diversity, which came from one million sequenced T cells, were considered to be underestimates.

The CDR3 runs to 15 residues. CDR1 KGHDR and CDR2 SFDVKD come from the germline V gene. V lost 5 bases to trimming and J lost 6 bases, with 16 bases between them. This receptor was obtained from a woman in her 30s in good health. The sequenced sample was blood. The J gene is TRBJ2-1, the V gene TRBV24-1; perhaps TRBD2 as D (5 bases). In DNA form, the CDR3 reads TGTGCCACCAGTGCCGATTCGGAGCGGCGCAATGAGCAGTTCTTC. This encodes CATSADSERRNEQFF.